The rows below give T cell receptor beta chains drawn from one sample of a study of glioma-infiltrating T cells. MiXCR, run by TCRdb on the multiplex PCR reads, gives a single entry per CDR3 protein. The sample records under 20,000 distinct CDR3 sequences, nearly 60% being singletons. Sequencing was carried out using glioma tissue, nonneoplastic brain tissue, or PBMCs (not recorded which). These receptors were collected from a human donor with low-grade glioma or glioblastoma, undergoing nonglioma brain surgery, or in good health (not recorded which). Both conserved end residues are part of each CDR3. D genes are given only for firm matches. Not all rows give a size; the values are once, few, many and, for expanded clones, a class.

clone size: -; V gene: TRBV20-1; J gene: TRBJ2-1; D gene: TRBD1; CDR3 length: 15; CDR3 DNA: TGCAGTGCTAGGAGTTTCACAGGGGGCGCGGATGAGCAGTTCTTT; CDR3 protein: CSARSFTGGADEQFF
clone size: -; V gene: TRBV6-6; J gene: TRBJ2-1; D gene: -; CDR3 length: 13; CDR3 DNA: TGTGCCAGCCAGACAGGTTCCTACACTGAGCAGTTCTTC; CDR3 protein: CASQTGSYTEQFF
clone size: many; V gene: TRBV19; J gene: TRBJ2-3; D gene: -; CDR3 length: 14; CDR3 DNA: TGTGCCAGTAGTATTGGGGGCATCACAGATACGCAGTATTTT; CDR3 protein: CASSIGGITDTQYF
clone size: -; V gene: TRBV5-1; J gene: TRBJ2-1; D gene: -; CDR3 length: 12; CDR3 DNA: TGCGCCAGCAGCTTCAACTACAATGAGCAGTCCTTC; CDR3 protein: CASSFNYNEQSF
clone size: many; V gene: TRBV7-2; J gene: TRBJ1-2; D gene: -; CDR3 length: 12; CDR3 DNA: TGTGCCAGCAGCTTGAATTCCTATGGCTACACCTTC; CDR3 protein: CASSLNSYGYTF
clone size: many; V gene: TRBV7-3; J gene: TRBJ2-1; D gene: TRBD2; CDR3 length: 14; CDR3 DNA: TGTGCCAGCAGCACCCTAGCGGGGTCAGATGAGCAGTTCTTC; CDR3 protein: CASSTLAGSDEQFF
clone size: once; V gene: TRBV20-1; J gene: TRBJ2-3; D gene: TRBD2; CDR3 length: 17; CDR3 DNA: TGCAGTGCTAAGACTAGCGGGGGGGCAGGGGGCACAGATACGCAGTATTTT; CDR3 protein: CSAKTSGGAGGTDTQYF
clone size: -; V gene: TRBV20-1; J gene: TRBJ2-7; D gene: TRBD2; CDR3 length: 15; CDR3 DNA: TGCAGTGCTCTGCTGGGGACTAGCGCCGCCTACGAGCAGTACTTC; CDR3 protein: CSALLGTSAAYEQYF
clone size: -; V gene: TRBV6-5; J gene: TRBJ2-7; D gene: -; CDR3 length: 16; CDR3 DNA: TGTGCCAGCAGTTACTCGAGAACAGCCGGGGCCTACGAGCAGTACTTC; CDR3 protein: CASSYSRTAGAYEQYF
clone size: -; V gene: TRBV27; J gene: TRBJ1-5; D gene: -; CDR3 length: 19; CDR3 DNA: TGTGCCAGCAGCCAAGGAGGGACGGGCCTAGGGATTCGCAATCAGCCCCAGCATTTT; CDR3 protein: CASSQGGTGLGIRNQPQHF
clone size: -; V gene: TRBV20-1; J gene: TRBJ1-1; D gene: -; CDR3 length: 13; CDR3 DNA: TGCAGTGCTAGTAAGACGGTTAACACTGAAGCTTTCTTT; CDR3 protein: CSASKTVNTEAFF
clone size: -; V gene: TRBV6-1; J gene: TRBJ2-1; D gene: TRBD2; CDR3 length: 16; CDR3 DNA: TGTGCCAGCAGCCGACCTCTAGCGGGGAGATACAATGAGCAGTTCTTC; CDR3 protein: CASSRPLAGRYNEQFF
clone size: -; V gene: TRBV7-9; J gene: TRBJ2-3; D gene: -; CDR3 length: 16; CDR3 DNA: TGTGCCAGCAGCTCTTACGACCGACTAGGCACAGATACGCAGTATTTT; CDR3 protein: CASSSYDRLGTDTQYF
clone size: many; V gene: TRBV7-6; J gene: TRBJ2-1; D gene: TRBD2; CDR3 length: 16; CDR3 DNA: TGTGCCAGCAGCTCCCCTTTGGTGGGAGGGCCCGGTGAGCAGTTCTTC; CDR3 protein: CASSSPLVGGPGEQFF
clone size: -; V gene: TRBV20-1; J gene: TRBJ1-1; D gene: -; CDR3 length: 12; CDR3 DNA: TGCAGTGCCCGGACGGGGAACACTGAAGCTTTCTTT; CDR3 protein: CSARTGNTEAFF
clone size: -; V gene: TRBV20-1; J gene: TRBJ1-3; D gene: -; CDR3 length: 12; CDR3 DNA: TGCAGTGCTAGCCTCTCTGGAAACACCATATATTTT; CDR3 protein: CSASLSGNTIYF
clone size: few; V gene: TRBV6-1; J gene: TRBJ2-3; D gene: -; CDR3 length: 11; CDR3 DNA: TGTGCCAGCAGTATCACAGATACGCAGTATTTT; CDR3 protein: CASSITDTQYF
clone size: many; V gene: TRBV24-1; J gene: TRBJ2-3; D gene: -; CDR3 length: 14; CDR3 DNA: TGTGCCACCGGGAGCAGGGTTGGGACAGATACGCAGTATTTT; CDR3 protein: CATGSRVGTDTQYF
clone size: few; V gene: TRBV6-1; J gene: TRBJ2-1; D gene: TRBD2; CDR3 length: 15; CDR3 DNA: TGTGCCAGCATCCCCCCCACTAGCGGCTACAATGAGCAGTTCTTC; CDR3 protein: CASIPPTSGYNEQFF
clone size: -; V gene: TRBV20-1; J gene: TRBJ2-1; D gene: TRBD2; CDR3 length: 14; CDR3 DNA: TGCAGTGTTTGGACTAGCGGGAGCCTCAATGAGCAGTTCTTC; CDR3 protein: CSVWTSGSLNEQFF
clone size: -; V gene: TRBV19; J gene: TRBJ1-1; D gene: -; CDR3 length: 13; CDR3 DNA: TGTGCCAGTACCGACCTTAGGGACACTGAAGCTTTCTTT; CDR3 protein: CASTDLRDTEAFF
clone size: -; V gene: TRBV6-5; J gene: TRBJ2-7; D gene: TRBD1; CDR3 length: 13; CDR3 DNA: TGCGCCACCAAGGACAGGCCAGACGACGAGCAGTACTTC; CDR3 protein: CATKDRPDDEQYF
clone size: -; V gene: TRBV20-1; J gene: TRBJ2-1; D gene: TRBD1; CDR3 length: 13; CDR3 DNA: TGCAGTGCTCGTCGGGACAGAGACAATGAGCAGTTCTTC; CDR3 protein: CSARRDRDNEQFF
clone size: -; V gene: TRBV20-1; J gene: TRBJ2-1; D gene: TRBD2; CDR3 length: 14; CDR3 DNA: TGCAGTGCTAGCCCCTTCGGGAGGGACAATGAGCAGTTCTTC; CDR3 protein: CSASPFGRDNEQFF
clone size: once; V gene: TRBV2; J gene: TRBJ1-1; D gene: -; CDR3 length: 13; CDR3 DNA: TGTGCCAGCAATAGACAGCCGAACACTGAAGCTTTCTTT; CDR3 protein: CASNRQPNTEAFF
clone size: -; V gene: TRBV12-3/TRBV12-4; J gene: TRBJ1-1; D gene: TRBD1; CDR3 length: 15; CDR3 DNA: TGTGCCAGCAGTTTAACGTTCGACAGGGTCACTGAAGCTTTCTTT; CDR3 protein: CASSLTFDRVTEAFF
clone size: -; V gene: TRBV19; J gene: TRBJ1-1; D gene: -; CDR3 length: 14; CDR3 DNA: TGTGCCAGTAGTTTCAGAAGAAGGAACACTGAAGCTTTCTTT; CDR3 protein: CASSFRRRNTEAFF
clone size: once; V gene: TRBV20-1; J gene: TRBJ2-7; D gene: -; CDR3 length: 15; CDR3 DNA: TGCAGTGCTAGGCTCTCGGGGTCCCCACTTAAGGAGCAGTACTTC; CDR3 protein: CSARLSGSPLKEQYF
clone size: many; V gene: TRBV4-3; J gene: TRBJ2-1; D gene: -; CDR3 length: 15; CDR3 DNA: TGCGCCAGCAGCCAAGAATTTGGGTCCTACAATGAGCAGTTCTTC; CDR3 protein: CASSQEFGSYNEQFF
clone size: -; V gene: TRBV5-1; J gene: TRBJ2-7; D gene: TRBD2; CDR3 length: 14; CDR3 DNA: TGCGCCAGCAGCTTAGCGGGGGGGCTCTCCGAGCAGTACTTC; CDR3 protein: CASSLAGGLSEQYF
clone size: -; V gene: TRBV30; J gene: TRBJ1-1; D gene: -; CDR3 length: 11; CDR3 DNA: TGTGCCTGGAAACAGGGCACTGAAGCTTTCTTT; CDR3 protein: CAWKQGTEAFF
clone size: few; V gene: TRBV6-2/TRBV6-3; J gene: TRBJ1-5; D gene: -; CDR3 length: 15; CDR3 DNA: TGTGCCAGCAGTTACTCGAATGAACAGGGTCAGCCCCAGCATTTT; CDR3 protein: CASSYSNEQGQPQHF
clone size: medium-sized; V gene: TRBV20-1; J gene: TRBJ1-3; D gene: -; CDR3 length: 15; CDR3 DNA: TGCAGTGCTAGATTAGCCCCGAGCTCTGGAAACACCATATATTTT; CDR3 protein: CSARLAPSSGNTIYF
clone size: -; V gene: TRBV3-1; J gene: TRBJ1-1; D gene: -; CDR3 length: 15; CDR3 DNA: TGTGCCAGCAGCCATGTAAGGGAGAGGAACACTGAAGCTTTCTTT; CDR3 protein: CASSHVRERNTEAFF
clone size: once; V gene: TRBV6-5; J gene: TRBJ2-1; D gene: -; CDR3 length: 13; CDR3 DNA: TGTGCCAGCAGTCTCCGAACAGGGATTGAGCAGTTCTTC; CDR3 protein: CASSLRTGIEQFF
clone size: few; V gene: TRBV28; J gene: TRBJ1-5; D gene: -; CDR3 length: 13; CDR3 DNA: TGTGCCAGCAGTTTAAATGGGAATCAGCCCCAGCATTTT; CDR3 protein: CASSLNGNQPQHF
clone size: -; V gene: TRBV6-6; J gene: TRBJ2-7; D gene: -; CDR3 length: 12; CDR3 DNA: TGTGCCAGCCAGAACTTCTCCTACGAGCAGTACTTC; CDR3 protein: CASQNFSYEQYF
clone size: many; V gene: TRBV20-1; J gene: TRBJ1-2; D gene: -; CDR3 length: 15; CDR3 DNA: TGCAGTGCTAGAGATCGCGAAAGTGGACCCTACGGCTACACCTTC; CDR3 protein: CSARDRESGPYGYTF
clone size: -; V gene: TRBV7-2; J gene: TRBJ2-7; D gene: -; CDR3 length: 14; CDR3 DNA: TGTGCCAGCAGCTTGCGACCAGGCTCCTACGAGCAGTACTTC; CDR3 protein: CASSLRPGSYEQYF
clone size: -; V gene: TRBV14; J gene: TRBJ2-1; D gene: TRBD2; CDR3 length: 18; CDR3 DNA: TGTGCCAGCAGCCAATTACTAGCGGGAGTGAGCTCCTACAATCAGCAGTTCTTC; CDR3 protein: CASSQLLAGVSSYNQQFF
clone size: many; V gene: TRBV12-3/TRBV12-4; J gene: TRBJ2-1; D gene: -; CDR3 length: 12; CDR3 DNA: TGTGCCAGCAGTTTTTATGGGTTTGAGCAGTTCTTC; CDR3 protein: CASSFYGFEQFF
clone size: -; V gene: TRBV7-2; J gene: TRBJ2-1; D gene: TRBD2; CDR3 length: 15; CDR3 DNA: TGTGCCAGCACCATCACTAGCGGGGGGCCCTATGAGCAGTTCTTC; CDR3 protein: CASTITSGGPYEQFF
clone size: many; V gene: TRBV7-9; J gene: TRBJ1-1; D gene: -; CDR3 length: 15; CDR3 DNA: TGTGCCAGCAGCTTAGGGGCCGGGGGGGCTACTGAAGCTTTCTTT; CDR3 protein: CASSLGAGGATEAFF
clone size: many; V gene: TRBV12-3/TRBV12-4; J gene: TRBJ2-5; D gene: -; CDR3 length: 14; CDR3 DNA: TGTGCCAGCAGCCCGGACGGGTTCCAAGAGACCCAGTACTTC; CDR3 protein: CASSPDGFQETQYF
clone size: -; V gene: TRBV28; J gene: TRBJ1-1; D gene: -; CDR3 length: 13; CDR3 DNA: TGTGCCAGCAGTTTATGGTCAAACACTGAAGCTTTCTTT; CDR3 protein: CASSLWSNTEAFF
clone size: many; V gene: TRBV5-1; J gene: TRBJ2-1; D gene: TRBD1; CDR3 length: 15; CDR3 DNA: TGCGCCAGCAGTCAAAACCCCGGGACAGGGAATGAGCAGTTCTTC; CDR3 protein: CASSQNPGTGNEQFF
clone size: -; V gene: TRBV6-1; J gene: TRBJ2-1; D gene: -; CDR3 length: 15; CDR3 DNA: TGTGCCAGCAGTCTCGAGGGACGAACGTACAATGAGCAGTTCTTC; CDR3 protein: CASSLEGRTYNEQFF
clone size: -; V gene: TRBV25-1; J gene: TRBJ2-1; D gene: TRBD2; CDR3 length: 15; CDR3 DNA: TGTGCCAGCAGTGATAGCGGGGGGGCCGCGGATGAGCAGTTCTTC; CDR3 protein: CASSDSGGAADEQFF
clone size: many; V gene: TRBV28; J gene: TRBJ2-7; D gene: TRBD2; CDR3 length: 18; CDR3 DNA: TGTGCCAGCAGTGAGAACGCCGGGGAGGGTCGGCAAAGGGACGAGCAGTACTTC; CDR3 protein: CASSENAGEGRQRDEQYF
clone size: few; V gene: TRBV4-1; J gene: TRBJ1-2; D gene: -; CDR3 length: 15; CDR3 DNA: TGCGCCAGCAGCCAAGATGGGGATCGGGCCGCCGGCTACACCTTC; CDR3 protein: CASSQDGDRAAGYTF
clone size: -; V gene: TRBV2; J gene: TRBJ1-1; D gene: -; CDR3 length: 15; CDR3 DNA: TGTGCCAGCAGTGTCCGGGCAGCGGTGAACACTGAAGCTTTCTTT; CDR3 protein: CASSVRAAVNTEAFF
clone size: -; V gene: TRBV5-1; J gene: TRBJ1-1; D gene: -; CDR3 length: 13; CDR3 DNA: TGCGCCAGCAGACCACAGCCGAACACTGAAGCTTTCTTT; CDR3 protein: CASRPQPNTEAFF
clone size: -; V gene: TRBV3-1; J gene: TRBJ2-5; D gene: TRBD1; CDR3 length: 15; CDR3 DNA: TGTGCCAGCAGCATACCCGGGACAGAACAAGAGACCAAGTACTTC; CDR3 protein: CASSIPGTEQETKYF
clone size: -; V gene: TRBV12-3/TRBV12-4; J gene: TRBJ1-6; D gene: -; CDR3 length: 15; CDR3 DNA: TGTGCCAGCAGGGACACGAGCTCCTATAATTCACCCCTCCACTTT; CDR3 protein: CASRDTSSYNSPLHF
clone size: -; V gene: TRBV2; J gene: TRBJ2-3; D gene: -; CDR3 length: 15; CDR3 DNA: TGTGCCAGCAGTGAAACGGGATTAAGCACAGATACGCAGTATTTT; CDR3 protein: CASSETGLSTDTQYF